Here is one T cell receptor (beta chain) with its context. These data belong to a study of T cell changes during pregnancy in multiple sclerosis. Assay used: immunoSEQ multiplex PCR; TCRdb lists only in-frame clones, some missing. In the table there are 90,000 to 120,000 clones, roughly 90% of which are singletons. The material sequenced was peripheral blood, taken in the third trimester of pregnancy. This clonotype was obtained from a female donor in good health, enrolled as a control in a pregnancy study.

The CDR3 protein is CASSLVGQGGQPQHF. CDR3 coding DNA: TGTGCCAGCAGCTTGGTGGGACAGGGGGGTCAGCCCCAGCATTTT. The rearrangement uses TRBV5-6 and TRBJ1-5; TRBD1 agrees at 11 bases. The CDR3 totals 15 residues. Trimming took 0 bases from V and 6 from J; bases not matched to a gene: 2. From germline, CDR1 is SGHDT and CDR2 YYEEEE.